At least ten counts were recorded for the clone carrying this T cell receptor beta chain. The time point is: newly diagnosed GD, antithyroid drugs for less than 3 months. The TCR library was prepared using RNA isolated from PBMCs. Blood from the periphery, 8.5 to 9 milliliters in all, was drawn into EDTA tubes. These data are taken from a study of regulatory T cells in long-lasting Graves disease. Trimming removed 3 bases from V and 7 bases from J, with 16 bases in between. The CDR3 spans 14 residues. Germline V gene data show CDR1 as ENHRY and CDR2 as SYGVKD. With iRepertoire HTBI primers and Arm-PCR of CDR3 regions, TCR beta libraries were built. TCRdb processed the multiplex PCR reads anew with MiXCR; each CDR3 protein has one entry. The sample has some 560,000 distinct CDR3 sequences; about 16% are singletons. This sample was also put to use in a study of T cells in Graves' hyperthyroidism and ophthalmopathy.

The rearrangement uses TRBV10-3 and TRBJ2-7; D may be TRBD2 (5 bases). The receptor was derived from a woman aged 35-65 years with Graves disease. Sequences were derived from peripheral blood mononuclear cells (PBMCs), sampled at new diagnosis, from a patient treated with antithyroid drugs. The chain's CDR3 is CAISDPTVLGEQYF. The CDR3 bases are TGTGCCATCAGTGACCCGACGGTACTAGGAGAGCAGTACTTC.